This T cell receptor beta chain was captured in a study of T-cell memory formation after mild COVID-19. MiXCR, applied by TCRdb to the 5' RACE reads, yields one record per CDR3 protein. The data hold roughly 370,000 distinct CDR3 sequences, with 16% observed a single time. Germline lookup yields CDR1 MGHRA and CDR2 YSYEKL. The trim removed 6 bases at V and 5 bases at J, leaving 7 bases unmatched. There are 14 residues in the CDR3. This receptor was obtained from a young man who had mild COVID-19 (a few samples of this study predate the infection). Cell type and time point are not known. The chain uses TRBV4-1 and TRBJ1-2; 9 bases agree with TRBD1. The sample was PBMCs or a T cell subset sorted from them (not recorded which). CDR3 nucleotide sequence: TGCGCCAGCAGTCACTCGACAGGGGGGTATGGCTACACCTTC. It specifies CASSHSTGGYGYTF.